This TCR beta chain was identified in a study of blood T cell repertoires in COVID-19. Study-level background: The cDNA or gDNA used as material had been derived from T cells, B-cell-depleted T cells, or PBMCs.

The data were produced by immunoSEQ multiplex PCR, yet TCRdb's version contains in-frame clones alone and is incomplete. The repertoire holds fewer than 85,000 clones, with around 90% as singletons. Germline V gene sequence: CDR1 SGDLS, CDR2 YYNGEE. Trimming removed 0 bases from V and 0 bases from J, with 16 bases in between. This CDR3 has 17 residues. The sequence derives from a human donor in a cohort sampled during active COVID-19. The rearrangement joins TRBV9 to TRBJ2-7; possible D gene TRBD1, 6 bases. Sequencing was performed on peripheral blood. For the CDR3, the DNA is TGTGCCAGCAGCGTAGCCTCGGGCAGGGGAGACTCCTACGAGCAGTACTTC. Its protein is CASSVASGRGDSYEQYF.